The 13 T cell receptor beta chains presented below share a single source sample, sequenced in a study of radiation and T cells in renal cell carcinoma. Stated time point: baseline pretreatment blood. The treatment denotes: 15 Gy SBRT to primary tumor, nephrectomy 4 weeks later. Method: immunoSEQ multiplex PCR; TCRdb's copy keeps in-frame clones and lacks some. The repertoire includes about 91,000 clones, 70% to 85% of them detected once, and roughly 6.8% sits in the top ten. This specimen was blood, taken from a patient whose treatment included radiotherapy and nephrectomy. The receptors shown here come from a man in his 60s with renal cell carcinoma.

The chain carries TRBV29-1 and TRBJ2-5; 7 bases fit TRBD1. The CDR3 spans 14 residues. The junction had 11 bases not matched to a gene; V was cut back by 5 bases and J by 5 bases. CDR1 and CDR2 (germline): SQVTM, ANQGSEA. CDR3 loop: CSVHITGAGETQYF. The CDR3 DNA reads as TGCAGCGTTCATATTACAGGGGCAGGGGAGACCCAGTACTTC.

This chain uses TRBV5-1 with TRBJ2-3; maybe TRBD2 (6 bases). In germline, CDR1 is SGHRS, CDR2 YFSETQ. CDR3 length: 14 amino acids. V gave up 6 bases and J gave up 0 bases, with 11 bases separating them. This CDR3 reads CASMRSGSTDTQYF. CDR3 nucleotide sequence: TGCGCCAGCATGAGGAGCGGGAGCACAGATACGCAGTATTTT.

The chain combines TRBV28 with TRBJ2-2, with TRBD2 matching over 7 bases. Germline V gives CDR1 MDHEN, CDR2 SYDVKM. This CDR3 is 17 amino acids long. V lost 3 bases to trimming and J lost 0 bases; unmatched junction nucleotides: 7. This CDR3 is CASSLRLAGANTGELFF. The CDR3 coding sequence is TGTGCCAGCAGTTTGAGGTTAGCGGGCGCGAACACCGGGGAGCTGTTTTTT.

This clone was seen a handful of times. V gene TRBV2 combines with J gene TRBJ2-7; 9 nucleotides line up with TRBD1. Germline CDR1 reads SNHLY; CDR2 reads FYNNEI. Trimming at V came to 7 bases and at J to 2 bases, leaving 6 bases not matched to a gene. The CDR3 is 14 amino acids. CDR3 coding DNA: TGTGCCAGCAACATTCGACAGGGGGCCTACGAGCAGTACTTC. Its translation: CASNIRQGAYEQYF.

V and J are TRBV7-3 and TRBJ2-2; D possibly corresponds to TRBD2 (6 bases). The CDR3 spans 16 residues. V was trimmed by 3 bases and J by 1 base, leaving 12 bases between them. In germline, CDR1 is SGHTA, CDR2 FQGTGA. The CDR3 coding sequence is TGTGCCAGCAGCTTCGACGGGAGAGGGAACACCGGGGAGCTGTTTTTT. It codes for CASSFDGRGNTGELFF.

The V and J genes are TRBV28 and TRBJ2-2; 8 bases are a match to TRBD2. V lost 7 bases to trimming and J lost 0 bases; unmatched junction nucleotides: 10. The CDR3 length is 17 residues. Looked up from germline, CDR1 is MDHEN and CDR2 is SYDVKM. The CDR3 coding sequence is TGTGCCAGCACCAAGCGCCCGGGAGGGCCGAACACCGGGGAGCTGTTTTTT. Translating it yields CASTKRPGGPNTGELFF. Based on the CDR3 plus reference TRBV28 and TRBJ2-2, the full variable domain is DVKVTQSSRYLVKRTGEKVFLECVQDMDHENMFWYRQDPGLGLRLIYFSYDVKMKEKGDIPEGYSVSREKKERFSLILESASTNQTSMYLCASTKRPGGPNTGELFFGEGSRLTVL.

The CDR3 DNA reads as TGTGCCAGCAGTTTGGACACAGGGTATAGCAATCAGCCCCAGCATTTT. Its protein is CASSLDTGYSNQPQHF. This chain links TRBV28 with TRBJ1-5, with a weak D call TRBD1 (6 bases). Trimming left V 3 bases short and J 0 bases short, with 12 bases between. Germline V lookup: CDR1 MDHEN, CDR2 SYDVKM. There are 16 residues in the CDR3.

The J gene is TRBJ1-2, the V gene TRBV4-1; tentative D call: TRBD1 (6 bases). Trimming cost V 1 base and J 5 bases, with 14 bases left between them. The CDR3 consists of 15 residues. Germline lookup yields CDR1 MGHRA and CDR2 YSYEKL. The CDR3 spells CASSQAWDKSYGYTF. CDR3 bases: TGCGCCAGCAGCCAAGCCTGGGACAAGAGTTATGGCTACACCTTC.

The sample holds a few counts of this clone. J is TRBJ1-2 and V is TRBV7-3; a possible D gene is TRBD1 (6 bases). The V end lost 0 bases, the J end lost 3 bases, and 8 bases lay between the germline ends. Germline-derived CDR1 and CDR2 are SGHTA and FQGTGA. The CDR3 is 14 amino acids. The CDR3 reads CASSLTRTDYGYTF. DNA of the CDR3: TGTGCCAGCAGCTTAACTAGGACAGACTATGGCTACACCTTC.

There are a few counts of this clone. The chain combines TRBV7-9 with TRBJ2-1; a possible D gene is TRBD1 (5 bases). The germline CDR1 and CDR2 sequences are SEHNR and FQNEAQ (reference sequence). The CDR3 has 15 residues. Trimming removed 3 bases from V and 2 bases from J, with 11 bases in between. CDR3 DNA sequence: TGTGCCAGCAGCTTCCAGGGCCGCCCCTACAATGAGCAGTTCTTC. It yields the protein CASSFQGRPYNEQFF.

The chain couples TRBV10-2 to TRBJ1-1, with a weak D call TRBD1 (5 bases). This CDR3 region has 12 residues. V gave up 7 bases and J gave up 10 bases, with 16 bases separating them. CDR1 is WSHSY and CDR2 is SAAADI in the germline V gene. CDR3 nucleotides: TGCGCCAGCACGGGACCCCAAACGGTAGCTTTCTTT. Translating it yields CASTGPQTVAFF.

This chain connects TRBV7-2 to TRBJ1-5; 10 positions agree with TRBD1. The CDR3 totals 15 residues. J gave up 2 bases and V 5 bases, and 3 bases lay outside the gene matches. Germline loops: CDR1 SGHTA, CDR2 FQGNSA. The CDR3 here is CASSLTGGRNQPQHF. In DNA form, the CDR3 reads TGTGCCAGCAGCCTGACAGGGGGCCGCAATCAGCCCCAGCATTTT.

V usage is TRBV19 and J usage is TRBJ2-2, with 10 bases that match TRBD2. Germline CDR1 and CDR2: LNHDA and SQIVND (reference sequence). The CDR3 has 14 amino acids. The V and J ends lost 11 bases and 9 bases, in that order; junction bases with no gene match: 12. This CDR3 is CAPATSGDHRELFF. As DNA, the CDR3 is TGTGCCCCGGCTACTAGCGGGGACCACCGGGAGCTGTTTTTT.